This T cell receptor (beta chain) was captured by sequencing in a study of cytomegalovirus exposure and HLA in healthy donors. Findings of the study overall: There were several of the most significant clusters that appeared linked to common viral pathogens in a later analysis. When presence/absence was analysed, sequencing depth was taken to be roughly uniform across donors. In a later analysis, DRB1 alleles had the most associated TCRs; HLA-C alleles the fewest. The authors later linked a missense DCLRE1C variant to TCR beta V- and J-gene trimming.

This PCR relied on a set of 60 Vbeta primers and 13 Jbeta primers. Measured with immunoSEQ multiplex PCR; TCRdb has only the in-frame clones, and not every one. The table records some 150,000 clones, around 74% of them present only once. CDR3 size: 18 residues. V lost 5 bases, J lost 0 bases, and 8 bases stayed unmatched. Germline V gene lookup returns CDR1 SEHNR and CDR2 FQNEAQ (reference sequence). Concerning this clone: Its antigen remains unknown.

This clonotype was obtained from a man aged 45 to 65 in good health and CMV-seropositive. V and J are TRBV7-9 and TRBJ2-4; 12 bases line up with TRBD1. The material sequenced was PBMCs. This CDR3 is CASSTGQGAALAKNIQYF. In nucleotides, the CDR3 is TGTGCCAGCAGCACGGGACAGGGGGCTGCGTTAGCCAAAAACATTCAGTACTTC.